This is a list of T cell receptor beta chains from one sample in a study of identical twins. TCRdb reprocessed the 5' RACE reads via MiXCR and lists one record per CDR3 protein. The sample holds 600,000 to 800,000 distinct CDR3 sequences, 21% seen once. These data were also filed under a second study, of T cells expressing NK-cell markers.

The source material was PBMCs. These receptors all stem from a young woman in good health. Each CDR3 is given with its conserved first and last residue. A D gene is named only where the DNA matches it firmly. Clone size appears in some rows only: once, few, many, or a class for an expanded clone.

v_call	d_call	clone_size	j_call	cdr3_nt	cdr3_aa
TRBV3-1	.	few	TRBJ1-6	TGTGCCAGCAGCCTGGGGGGCGGACAGACTCAATCACCCCTCCACTTT	CASSLGGGQTQSPLHF
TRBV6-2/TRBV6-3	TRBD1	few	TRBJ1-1	TGTGCCAGCAGTTACTCGAGCGGGCCAGGGGGCATCACTGAAGCTTTCTTT	CASSYSSGPGGITEAFF
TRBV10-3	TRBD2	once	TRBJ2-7	TGTGCCATCACCGACGACGGCGGGAGACCCTACGAGCAGTACTTC	CAITDDGGRPYEQYF
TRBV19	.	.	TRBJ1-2	TGTGCCAGTAGCCAACAGGAGAGAAGGGGCCAAGGAGGCTACACCTTC	CASSQQERRGQGGYTF
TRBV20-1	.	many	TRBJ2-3	TGCAGTGCTAGAGATTTGGCGACCTCCACAGATACGCAGTATTTT	CSARDLATSTDTQYF
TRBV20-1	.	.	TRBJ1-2	TGCAGTGCTGGAGACACGAACTATGGCTACACCTTC	CSAGDTNYGYTF
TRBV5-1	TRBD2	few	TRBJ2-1	TGCGCCAGCAGTCTAGCGGGAGTTTCCAATGAGCAGTTCTTC	CASSLAGVSNEQFF
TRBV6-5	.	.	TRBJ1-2	TGTGCCAGCAGTTACTCGACCAGGGCCTATGGCTACACCTTC	CASSYSTRAYGYTF
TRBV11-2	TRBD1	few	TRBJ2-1	TGTGCCAGCAGCTTAGCTGGACAGGGGATCAATGAGCAGTTCTTC	CASSLAGQGINEQFF
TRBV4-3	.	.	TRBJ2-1	TGCGCCAGCAGCCAAGCCCTCGTATCCTACAATGAGCAGTTCTTC	CASSQALVSYNEQFF
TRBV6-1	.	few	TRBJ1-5	TGTGCCAGCACTACGGCCGTAGCTGTAGGGAATCAGCCCCAGCATTTT	CASTTAVAVGNQPQHF
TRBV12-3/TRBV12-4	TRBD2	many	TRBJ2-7	TGTGCCAGCAGTTTCGGCGGGGGGCCCTACGAGCAGTACTTC	CASSFGGGPYEQYF
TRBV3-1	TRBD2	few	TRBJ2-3	TGTGCCAGCAGCCACTTTAGCGGGAGTGGTGATACGCAGTATTTT	CASSHFSGSGDTQYF
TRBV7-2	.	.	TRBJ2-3	TGTGCCAGCATCCCGGGTTCTAGCACAGATACGCAGTATTTT	CASIPGSSTDTQYF
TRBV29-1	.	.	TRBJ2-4	TGCAGCGTTTCACAGGGATACAAAAACATTCAGTACTTC	CSVSQGYKNIQYF
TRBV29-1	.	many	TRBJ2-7	TGCAGCGCCCAGAGCCCCGGCGAGCAGTACTTC	CSAQSPGEQYF
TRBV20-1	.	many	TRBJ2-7	TGCAGTGCCCCCTACGTCTACGAGCAGTACTTC	CSAPYVYEQYF
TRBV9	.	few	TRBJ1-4	TGTGCCAGCAGCGTCCAATCGCATTCTAATGAAAAACTGTTTTTT	CASSVQSHSNEKLFF
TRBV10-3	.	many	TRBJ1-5	TGTGCCATCAGCTTAGGCCTGGTGGATCAGCCCCAGCATTTT	CAISLGLVDQPQHF
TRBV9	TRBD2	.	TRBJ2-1	TGTGCCAGCAGCGTAGGCACGGCGGGAGTAGCGGATGAGCAGTTCTTC	CASSVGTAGVADEQFF
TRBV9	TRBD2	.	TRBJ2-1	TGTGCCAGCAGCATGCGACTAGCGGGGGCGTTGAATGAGCAGTTCTTC	CASSMRLAGALNEQFF
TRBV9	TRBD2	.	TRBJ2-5	TGTGCCAGCAGCGTCAAGGGACTAGCGGAAGGAGAGACCCAGTACTTC	CASSVKGLAEGETQYF
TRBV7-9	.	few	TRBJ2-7	TGTGCCAGCGGGGGTGTGGAGCAGTACTTC	CASGGVEQYF
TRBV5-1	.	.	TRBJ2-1	TGCGCCAGCAGCTCCCGGGACACGGCCTCCAATGAGCAGTTCTTC	CASSSRDTASNEQFF
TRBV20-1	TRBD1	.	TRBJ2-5	TGCAGTGCTAGAACCCCGACAGGGTTGGGGGAGACCCAGTACTTC	CSARTPTGLGETQYF
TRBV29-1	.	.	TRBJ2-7	TGCAGCGTTCGGACAGTCTACGAGCAGTACTTC	CSVRTVYEQYF
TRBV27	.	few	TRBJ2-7	TGTGCCAGCAGTTACAGTAGTCTCTACGAGCAGTACTTC	CASSYSSLYEQYF
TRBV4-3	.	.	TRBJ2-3	TGCGCCAGCAGCCAACTGGGGATGGGGGCAGATACGCAGTATTTT	CASSQLGMGADTQYF
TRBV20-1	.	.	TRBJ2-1	TGCAGTGCTAGAGAAGGACGGGTTAGGAGTGAGCAGTTCTTC	CSAREGRVRSEQFF
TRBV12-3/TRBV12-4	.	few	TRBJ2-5	TGTGCCAGCAGTTGGGGGGTAAAGGAGACCCAGTACTTC	CASSWGVKETQYF
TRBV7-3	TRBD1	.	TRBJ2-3	TGTGCCAGCAGCAACAGGGGAATAGGAGATACGCAGTATTTT	CASSNRGIGDTQYF
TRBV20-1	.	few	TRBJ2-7	TGCAGTGCTAGGGCCAATAACGAGCAGTACTTC	CSARANNEQYF
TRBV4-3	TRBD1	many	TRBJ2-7	TGCGCCAGCAGCATCCGACAGGGCAACTACGAGCAGTACTTC	CASSIRQGNYEQYF
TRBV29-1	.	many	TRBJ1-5	TGCAGCGTTGGAGAGAATAGCAATCAGCCCCAGCATTTT	CSVGENSNQPQHF
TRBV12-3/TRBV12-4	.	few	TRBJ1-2	TGTGCCAGCAGACAGCGGGGAGGCTACACCTTC	CASRQRGGYTF
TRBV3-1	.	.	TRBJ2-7	TGTGCCAGCAGCCAAGTCAACGAGCAGTACTTC	CASSQVNEQYF
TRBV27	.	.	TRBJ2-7	TGTGCCAGCAGTCAAAGACTAGGCAAAAACGAGCAGTACTTC	CASSQRLGKNEQYF
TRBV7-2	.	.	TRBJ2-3	TGTGCCAGCAGCTTAGTTGTGGGTTCAGATACGCAGTATTTT	CASSLVVGSDTQYF
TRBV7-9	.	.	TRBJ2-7	TGTGCCAGCAGCCGAACCCTGGGCGGCTACTACGAGCAGTACTTC	CASSRTLGGYYEQYF
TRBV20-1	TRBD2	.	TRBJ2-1	TGCAGTGCTAGTCAACCGGGACTAGCGGGGCGTTTATACAATGAGCAGTTCTTC	CSASQPGLAGRLYNEQFF
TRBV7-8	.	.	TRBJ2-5	TGTGCCAGCAGCTTAGCTCCGGGACTCTCGGAGACCCAGTACTTC	CASSLAPGLSETQYF
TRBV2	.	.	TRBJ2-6	TGTGCCAGCTTCGGGGCCACCTCTGGGGCCAACGTCCTGACTTTC	CASFGATSGANVLTF